One sample yielded the 5 T cell receptor beta chains listed below, sequenced in a study of T-cell reconstitution after alpha-beta-depleted transplantation in children (dated by TCRdb to between 2015 and 2016). Library creation used PCR. These reads were obtained on an Illumina HiSeq 2500. To normalize quantification of the TCRbeta repertoire, the TCR libraries were built with molecular barcoding that relied on unique molecular identifiers. TCRdb reran the public reads through fastp at Q25 and MiXCR, keeping productive beta chains. Each CDR3 protein appears once, grouped with its most common genes and DNA. The table for this sample lists approximately 510,000 distinct CDR3 sequences; around 17% of them were counted only once. The top ten hold around 3.3% of the sample. The source material was PBMCs from the stem cell graft donor, sampled from the stem cell graft. Receptors originate from a human donor who donated a stem cell graft to a child with acute lymphoblastic leukemia.

The chain is built from TRBV7-9 and TRBJ1-1; D is possibly TRBD1 (5 bases). Germline loops: CDR1 SEHNR, CDR2 FQNEAQ (reference sequence). Trimming shortened V by 3 bases and J by 1 base, and 15 bases separated the two germline ends. The CDR3 totals 16 residues. The CDR3 reads CASSFNPQGRNTEAFF. The CDR3 nucleotides are TGTGCCAGCAGCTTCAACCCGCAGGGACGGAACACTGAAGCTTTCTTT.

In its sample, this clonotype was seen a few times. This chain links TRBV7-3 with TRBJ2-1; TRBD2 might be the D (6 bases). The CDR3 extends over 12 amino acids. V lost 9 bases, J lost 3 bases, and 9 bases lay in between. CDR1 is SGHTA, CDR2 FQGTGA, per germline. For the CDR3, the DNA is TGTGCCAGTGGGCGGGACTACAATGAGCAGTTCTTC. Translated: CASGRDYNEQFF. Using reference TRBV7-3 and TRBJ2-1 for the parts outside the CDR3, the full variable domain is GAGVSQTPSNKVTEKGKYVELRCDPISGHTALYWYRQSLGQGPEFLIYFQGTGAADDSGLPNDRFFAVRPEGSVSTLKIQRTERGDSAVYLCASGRDYNEQFFGPGTRLTVL.

V is TRBV29-1 and J is TRBJ1-1; D remains ambiguous. CDR1 and CDR2 (germline): SQVTM, ANQGSEA. The CDR3 is made up of 12 amino acids. V lost 2 bases and J lost 2, with 6 bases in between. The CDR3 here is CSVELENTEAFF. CDR3 sequence (DNA): TGCAGCGTTGAATTGGAAAACACTGAAGCTTTCTTT. The variable domain in full, with the rest retrieved from reference TRBV29-1 and TRBJ1-1, is SAVISQKPSRDICQRGTSLTIQCQVDSQVTMMFWYRQQPGQSLTLIATANQGSEATYESGFVIDKFPISRPNLTFSTLTVSNMSPEDSSIYLCSVELENTEAFFGQGTRLTVV.

The CDR3 loop is CASSLIVGSYEQYF. The CDR3 bases are TGCGCCAGCAGCTTGATCGTCGGCTCCTACGAGCAGTACTTC. This sequence joins TRBV5-1 and TRBJ2-7; unclear D gene. Trimming removed 1 base from V and 0 bases from J, with 8 bases in between. The CDR3 extends over 14 amino acids. The germline CDR1 and CDR2 sequences are SGHRS and YFSETQ.

This clonotype occurred a few times. J is TRBJ1-4 and V is TRBV7-7; no reliable D call. V was pared by 4 bases and J by 11 bases, with 11 bases between. The germline gives CDR1 SSHAT, CDR2 FNYEAQ (reference sequence). CDR3 length equals 12 residues. The CDR3: CASSSRGGKLFF. The CDR3 DNA sequence: TGTGCCAGCAGCTCTCGTGGCGGGAAACTGTTTTTT.